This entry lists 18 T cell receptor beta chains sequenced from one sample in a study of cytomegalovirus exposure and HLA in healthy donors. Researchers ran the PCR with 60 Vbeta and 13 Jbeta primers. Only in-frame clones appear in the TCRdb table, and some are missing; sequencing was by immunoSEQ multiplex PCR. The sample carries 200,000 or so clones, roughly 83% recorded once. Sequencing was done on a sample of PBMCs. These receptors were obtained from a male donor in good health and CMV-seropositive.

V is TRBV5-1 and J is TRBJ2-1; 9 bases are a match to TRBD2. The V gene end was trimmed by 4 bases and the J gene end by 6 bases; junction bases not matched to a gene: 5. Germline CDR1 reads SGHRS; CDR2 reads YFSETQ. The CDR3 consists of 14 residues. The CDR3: CASSVVAGVNEQFF. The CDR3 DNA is TGCGCCAGCAGCGTGGTAGCGGGGGTCAATGAGCAGTTCTTC.

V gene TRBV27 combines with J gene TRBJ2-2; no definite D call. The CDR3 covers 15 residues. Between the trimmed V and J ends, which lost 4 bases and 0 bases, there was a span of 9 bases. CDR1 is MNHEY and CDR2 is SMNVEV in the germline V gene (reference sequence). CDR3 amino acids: CASSYLDSNTGELFF. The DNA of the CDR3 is TGTGCCAGCAGTTACCTTGACTCGAACACCGGGGAGCTGTTTTTT.

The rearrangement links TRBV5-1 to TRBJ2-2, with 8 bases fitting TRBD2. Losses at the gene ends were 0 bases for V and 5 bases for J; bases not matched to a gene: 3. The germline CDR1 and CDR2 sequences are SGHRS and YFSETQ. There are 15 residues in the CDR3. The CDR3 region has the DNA TGCGCCAGCAGCTTGGCCGGGAGGGAGACCGGGGAGCTGTTTTTT. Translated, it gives CASSLAGRETGELFF.

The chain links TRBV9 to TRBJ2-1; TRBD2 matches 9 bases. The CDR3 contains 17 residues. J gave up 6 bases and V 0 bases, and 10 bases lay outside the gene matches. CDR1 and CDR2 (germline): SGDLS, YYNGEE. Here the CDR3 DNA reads TGTGCCAGCAGCGTAGCTTTTGGCGGGGGGGGATCCAATGAGCAGTTCTTC. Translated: CASSVAFGGGGSNEQFF.

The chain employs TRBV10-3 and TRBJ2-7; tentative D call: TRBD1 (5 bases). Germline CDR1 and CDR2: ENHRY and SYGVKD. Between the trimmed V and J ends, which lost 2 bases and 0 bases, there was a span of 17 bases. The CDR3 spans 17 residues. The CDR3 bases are TGTGCCATCAGTGAGCACCTCAGGGCCCAACACTCCTACGAGCAGTACTTC. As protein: CAISEHLRAQHSYEQYF.

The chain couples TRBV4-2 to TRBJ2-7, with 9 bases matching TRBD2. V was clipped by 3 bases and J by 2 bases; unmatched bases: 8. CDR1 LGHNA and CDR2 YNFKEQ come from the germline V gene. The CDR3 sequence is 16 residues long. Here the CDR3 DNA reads TGTGCCAGCAGCCATGGAAGCGGGGGGATTACCTACGAGCAGTACTTC. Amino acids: CASSHGSGGITYEQYF.

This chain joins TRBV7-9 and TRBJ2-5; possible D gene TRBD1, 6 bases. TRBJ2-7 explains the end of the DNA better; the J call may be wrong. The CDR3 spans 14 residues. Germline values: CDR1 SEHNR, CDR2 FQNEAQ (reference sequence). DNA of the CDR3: TGTGCCAGCAGCTCACCAGACAGGATCCACGAGCAGTACTTC. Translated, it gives CASSSPDRIHEQYF.

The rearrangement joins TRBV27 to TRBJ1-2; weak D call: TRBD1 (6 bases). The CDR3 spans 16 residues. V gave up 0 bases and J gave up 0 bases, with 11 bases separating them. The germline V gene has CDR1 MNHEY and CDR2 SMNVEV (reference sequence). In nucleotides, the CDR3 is TGTGCCAGCAGTTTATCGTGGCAGGGGACTAACTATGGCTACACCTTC. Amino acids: CASSLSWQGTNYGYTF.

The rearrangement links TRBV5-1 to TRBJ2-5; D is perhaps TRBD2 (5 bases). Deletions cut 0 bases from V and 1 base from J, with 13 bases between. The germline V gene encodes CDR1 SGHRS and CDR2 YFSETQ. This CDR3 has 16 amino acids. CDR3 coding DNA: TGCGCCAGCAGCTTGGCCCTAGCCTCACCCCAAGAGACCCAGTACTTC. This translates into CASSLALASPQETQYF.

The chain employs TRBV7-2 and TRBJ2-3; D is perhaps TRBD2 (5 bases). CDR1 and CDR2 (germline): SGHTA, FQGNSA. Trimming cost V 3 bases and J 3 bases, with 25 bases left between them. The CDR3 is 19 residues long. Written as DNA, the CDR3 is TGTGCCAGCAGCTTCGCCCCCCACCGAGTGGGAGTAAGAACAGATACGCAGTATTTT. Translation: CASSFAPHRVGVRTDTQYF.

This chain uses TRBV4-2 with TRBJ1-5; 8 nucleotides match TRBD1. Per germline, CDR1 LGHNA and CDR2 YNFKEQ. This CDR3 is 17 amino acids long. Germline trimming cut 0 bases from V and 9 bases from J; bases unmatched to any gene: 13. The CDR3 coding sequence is TGTGCCAGCAGCCAAGAACAGACAGGGGCCGGTTTCCCGCCCCAGCATTTT. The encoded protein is CASSQEQTGAGFPPQHF.

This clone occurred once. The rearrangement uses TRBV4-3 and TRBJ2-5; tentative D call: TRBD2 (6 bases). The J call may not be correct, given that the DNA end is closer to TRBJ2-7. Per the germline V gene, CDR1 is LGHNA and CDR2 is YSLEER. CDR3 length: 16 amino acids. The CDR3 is CASSQDSLAQAYEQYF. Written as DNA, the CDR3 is TGCGCCAGCAGCCAAGATAGTCTAGCGCAAGCCTACGAGCAGTACTTC.

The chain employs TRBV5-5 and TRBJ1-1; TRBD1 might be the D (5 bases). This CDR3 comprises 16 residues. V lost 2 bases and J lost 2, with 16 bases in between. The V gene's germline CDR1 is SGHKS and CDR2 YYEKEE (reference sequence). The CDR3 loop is CASSFSRALGNTEAFF. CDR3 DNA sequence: TGTGCCAGCAGCTTCTCCAGGGCCTTAGGAAACACTGAAGCTTTCTTT.

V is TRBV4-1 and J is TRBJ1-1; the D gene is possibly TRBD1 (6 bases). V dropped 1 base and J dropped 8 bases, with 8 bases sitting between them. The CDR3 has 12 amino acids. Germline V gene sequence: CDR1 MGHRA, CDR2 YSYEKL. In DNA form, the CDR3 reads TGCGCCAGCAGCCAAGCCGGACAGGAAGCTTTCTTT. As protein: CASSQAGQEAFF.

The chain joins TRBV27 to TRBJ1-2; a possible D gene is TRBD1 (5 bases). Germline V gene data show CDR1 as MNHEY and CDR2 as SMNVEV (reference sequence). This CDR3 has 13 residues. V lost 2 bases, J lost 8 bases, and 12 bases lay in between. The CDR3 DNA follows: TGTGCCAGCAGTTTAGGAGGGGTTGGAGGCTACACCTTC. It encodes CASSLGGVGGYTF.

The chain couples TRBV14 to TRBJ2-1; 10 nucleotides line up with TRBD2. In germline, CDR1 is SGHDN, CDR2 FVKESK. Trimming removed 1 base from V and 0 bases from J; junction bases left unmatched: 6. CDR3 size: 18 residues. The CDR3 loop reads CASSQGLAGASSYNEQFF. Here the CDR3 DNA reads TGTGCCAGCAGCCAAGGGCTAGCGGGGGCCAGCTCCTACAATGAGCAGTTCTTC.

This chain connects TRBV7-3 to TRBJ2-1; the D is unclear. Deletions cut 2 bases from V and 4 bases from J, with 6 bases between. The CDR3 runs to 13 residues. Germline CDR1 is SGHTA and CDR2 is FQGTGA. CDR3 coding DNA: TGTGCCAGCAGCTTAGTCAGTTACAATGAGCAGTTCTTC. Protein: CASSLVSYNEQFF.

The chain's CDR3 is CASSAYGLAGLRETQYF. In DNA form, the CDR3 reads TGTGCCAGCAGTGCCTACGGACTAGCGGGCCTCAGGGAGACCCAGTACTTC. The V call is TRBV28, the J call TRBJ2-5; 11 bases match TRBD2. Germline V gene data show CDR1 as MDHEN and CDR2 as SYDVKM. With V trimmed by 5 bases and J by 5 bases, 13 bases remained unmatched. The CDR3 consists of 17 residues.